A single TCR beta chain is shown here with its context. The data originate from a study of T cells in Graves' hyperthyroidism and ophthalmopathy. TCR beta CDR3 region amplification was performed from RNA transcripts. First-round RT-PCR with HTBI primers amplified the TCR CDR3 region. TCRdb redid the calling of the multiplex PCR reads with MiXCR, one entry per CDR3 protein. The data contain hundreds of thousands of distinct CDR3 sequences, around 13% of them singletons. Trimming took 0 bases from V and 1 from J; bases not matched to a gene: 7. Germline V lookup: CDR1 DFQATT, CDR2 SNEGSKA (reference sequence). This CDR3 has 16 amino acids.

Material for sequencing was blood. This chain uses TRBV20-1 with TRBJ2-3, with TRBD2 matching over 7 bases. This TCR was recovered from a woman younger than 30 with Graves' hyperthyroidism. The CDR3 DNA follows: TGCAGTGCTAGAGACGAATCTAGCGGTCGCACAGATACGCAGTATTTT. It encodes CSARDESSGRTDTQYF.